One and the same sample provided the 9 T cell receptor beta chains below, sequenced in a study of shared clonotypes between healthy human individuals. TCRdb keeps only in-frame clones here, not all; method: immunoSEQ multiplex PCR. The table has under 650,000 clones, 96% seen once. Input material: naive CD4+ T cells sorted from blood. Stated subset: CD45RA+ positively selected. The receptors stem from a woman aged 25 to 39 in good health.

V usage is TRBV4-2 and J usage is TRBJ2-1, with D maybe TRBD2 (5 bases). Trimming pared 0 bases from V and 8 bases from J, leaving 11 bases between. Germline-derived CDR1 and CDR2 are LGHNA and YNFKEQ. The CDR3 runs 14 residues. The CDR3 sequence: CASSQDLEGHEQFF. In nucleotides, the CDR3 is TGTGCCAGCAGCCAAGATTTAGAGGGCCATGAGCAGTTCTTC.

The chain recombines TRBV6-4 with TRBJ1-6; the D is unclear. Germline values: CDR1 MRHNA, CDR2 SNTAGT. The CDR3 covers 13 residues. Trimming cost V 0 bases and J 8 bases, with 5 bases left between them. This chain's CDR3 is CASSDSSDSPLHF. The CDR3, as DNA: TGTGCCAGCAGTGACTCGTCGGATTCACCCCTCCACTTT.

The V and J genes are TRBV5-6 and TRBJ2-7, with 8 nucleotides matching TRBD1. The CDR3 runs 15 residues. From germline, CDR1 is SGHDT and CDR2 YYEEEE. Unmatched junction bases numbered 11, after V lost 3 bases and J lost 6 bases. DNA of the CDR3: TGTGCCAGCAGCTCGGTAGGACAGGGAATCTCCGAGCAGTACTTC. This gives the protein CASSSVGQGISEQYF. Variable domain in full (rest from reference TRBV5-6 and TRBJ2-7): DAGVTQSPTHLIKTRGQQVTLRCSPKSGHDTVSWYQQALGQGPQFIFQYYEEEERQRGNFPDRFSGHQFPNYSSELNVNALLLGDSALYLCASSSVGQGISEQYFGPGTRLTVT.

The chain combines TRBV29-1 with TRBJ2-1; 10 nucleotides agree with TRBD2. CDR1 and CDR2 (germline): SQVTM, ANQGSEA. The junction had 9 bases not matched to a gene; V was cut back by 0 bases and J by 7 bases. The CDR3 runs to 16 residues. The CDR3 region is CSVEDLVPSGSNEQFF. CDR3 in DNA: TGCAGCGTTGAAGATCTGGTGCCTAGCGGGAGTAATGAGCAGTTCTTC.

The V gene is TRBV27, the J gene TRBJ2-1; the D gene is possibly TRBD2 (6 bases). CDR3 length: 17 residues. V was clipped by 5 bases and J by 0 bases, with 17 bases between them. Germline CDR1 and CDR2: MNHEY and SMNVEV (reference sequence). CDR3 residues: CASSDPGGSYSYNEQFF. In DNA, the CDR3 is TGTGCCAGCAGTGACCCAGGAGGGTCCTACTCCTACAATGAGCAGTTCTTC.

This clone was seen more than once but under ten times. This chain connects TRBV10-2 to TRBJ1-2, with D tentatively TRBD1 (5 bases). CDR3 length equals 12 residues. The germline V gene has CDR1 WSHSY and CDR2 SAAADI. Trimming cost V 4 bases and J 4 bases, with 7 bases left between them. The CDR3 DNA follows: TGCGCCAGCAGTGCCCAGGGCTATGGCTACACCTTC. Its translation: CASSAQGYGYTF.

This chain links TRBV6-6 with TRBJ2-7; D may be TRBD1 (6 bases). The CDR3 is 14 amino acids. V lost 10 bases and J lost 1, with 17 bases in between. Germline loops: CDR1 MNHNY, CDR2 SVGAGI (reference sequence). The CDR3 nucleotides are TGTGCCACCCGCCGTGGGACACTTTCCTACGAGCAGTACTTC. Protein product: CATRRGTLSYEQYF.

This chain links TRBV5-5 with TRBJ1-2; possibly TRBD1 for D (6 bases). The CDR3 is 14 residues long. Germline values: CDR1 SGHKS, CDR2 YYEKEE (reference sequence). Deletions cut 4 bases from V and 4 bases from J, with 14 bases between. CDR3 protein: CASSPLQGSYGYTF. DNA of the CDR3: TGTGCCAGCAGCCCTCTACAGGGCAGCTATGGCTACACCTTC.

The chain couples TRBV5-4 to TRBJ2-3; D is unresolved. The V gene lost 0 bases and the J gene lost 4 bases, with 6 bases spanning the gap. Germline CDR1 reads SGHNT; CDR2 reads YYREEE (reference sequence). The CDR3 consists of 13 residues. In DNA form, the CDR3 reads TGTGCCAGCAGCTTGGCTTCGGCAGATACGCAGTATTTT. Protein product: CASSLASADTQYF.